This T cell receptor beta chain was obtained from a study of T cell responses to AZD1222 COVID-19 vaccine (dated by TCRdb to the early 2020s). With regard to the full study: AZD1222 recipients given second doses at about 4 weeks or at about 12 weeks were pooled, since spike-specific TCR depth and breadth were not found to differ between the two schedules. Enrollment into the trials was organized by age into subgroups of 18-55, 56-69 and 70-plus years, and those subgroups contained roughly 140, 27 and 60 TCR-sequenced participants, respectively. A total of just over 230 trial participants underwent TCR sequencing, of whom about 210 had received two doses of AZD1222 and around 26 had received two doses of the MenACWY control vaccine. Broad study findings and their caveats: Vaccine-associated CD4 TCRs spanned the whole spike protein, with dominant responses in regions 160-218 and 743-854. A significant rise in spike-specific TCR breadth and depth was observed after two AZD1222 doses relative to day 0 and relative to MenACWY recipients. Because no day 14 peak-response samples were available, the repertoires could be characterized only after the peak T cell response. Most participants were white British and females outnumbered males, and the authors suggested that clonal diversity may have been underestimated. The 56-69-year group was small, and its depth increase did not reach significance, likely because of low power. Nearly half of unique spike-specific TCRs reportedly recognized epitopes outside regions mutated in the B.1.351 and B.1.1.7 variants. Conclusions about previously exposed vaccinees are limited because only five to seven AZD1222 recipients were SARS-CoV-2 seropositive at baseline.

The V and J ends are trimmed by 5 bases and 4 bases, leaving 9 bases between them. The germline V gene (reference sequence) provides CDR1 GTSNPN and CDR2 SVGIG. The CDR3 starts with the cysteine, ends with the phenylalanine, and has 13 residues. Just the 39-base CDR3 DNA is kept, in frame starting at base 1. This specimen's time point label, per the study, means: baseline before first vaccination. Vaccinee samples were obtained from the UK trials COV001 and COV002, which included a single-blind randomized controlled phase 2/3 trial of AZD1222 (ChAdOx1 nCoV-19) in healthy adults. Trial participant PBMC samples were collected at day 0 and day 28 after the second dose for TCRbeta chain sequencing. The CDR3 regions of human TCRbeta chains were analyzed by immunosequencing. The paper's processing steps were these. Repertoire TCRs were checked for matches against a reference library of SARS-CoV-2-specific TCRs that had been generated using the MIRA antigen-specificity platform. Breadth was defined as the fraction of unique TCRs that were SARS-CoV-2-associated. Depth was defined as the fraction of total T cells that were SARS-CoV-2-associated. Using the MIRA data, each spike-specific TCR was mapped to the spike region that the TCR reacts to and placed in a CD4 or CD8 class. Log10-transformed breadth and depth values were compared by one-way ANOVA with Sidak's multiple comparisons tests. In TCRdb, the immuneACCESS table is reduced to in-frame sequences with V and J assigned. These tables do not hold every clone; where another copy was compared, an unresolved V gene accounts for under half, and the others remain unexplained. The DNA was the basis for D and trimming; V, J and clone size are from that table. The sample includes over 95,000 clones, with around nine tenths observed a single time. The top ten constitute roughly 12% of the sample.

Notes on this clone: Its recognized antigen is unknown. The input lacks base qualities; no much larger clone sits a single base away.

This TCR derives from an adult in good health. Sequenced material: peripheral blood, taken on day 0 of AZD1222 vaccination. The sequence joins TRBV30 to TRBJ1-6; TRBD1 is a weak D gene call, 6 bases matching. In nucleotide form, the sequence is TGTGCCTGGGGTACAGGGTATAATTCACCCCTCCACTTT. Its amino acids are CAWGTGYNSPLHF.